This TCR beta chain is from a study of beta chain features in type 1 diabetes. Investigators reverse transcribed all isolated RNA, so they sequenced expressed TCRB transcripts. This table comes from immunoSEQ multiplex PCR, and its TCRdb copy is limited to in-frame clones, with some not included. The sample consists of over 600,000 clones, around 12% of them appearing once. Study-wide results and limits: All four CD4+ subsets from Type 1 diabetes patients carried moderately but significantly shorter TCRB CDR3s. A closer apparent resemblance between naive, central memory and Treg TCRB repertoires was seen in patients than in healthy donors. cDNA sequencing could over-represent cells with high TCR expression.

This CDR3 contains 15 residues. Germline CDR1 and CDR2: SGHTA and FQGTGA. Between the trimmed V and J ends, which lost 5 bases and 6 bases, there was a span of 16 bases. This clone was observed a handful of times. The antigen remains unidentified. The sequence derives from a man younger than 45 with type 1 diabetes. Material for sequencing was naive CD4+ T cells from blood. The chain carries TRBV7-3 and TRBJ2-2, with a possible D match to TRBD2 (6 bases). CDR3 sequence (DNA): TGTGCCAGCAGCCCCCTTTCTGGAGGGGCCGGGGAGCTGTTTTTT. Translating gives CASSPLSGGAGELFF.